This passage covers 4 T cell receptor beta chains from one sample sequenced in a study of PD-1 blockade in classical Hodgkin lymphoma. In every patient, relapse followed autologous stem cell transplantation, while exposure to brentuximab vedotin differed. Here immunoSEQ multiplex PCR was the method, and the copy in TCRdb shows in-frame clones only, minus some. The repertoire consists of some 25,000 clones, with roughly three quarters occurring once and the leading ten covering around 7%. This sample comprised peripheral blood mononuclear cells (PBMCs), obtained at baseline. All receptors come from a human donor with classical Hodgkin lymphoma.

The chain uses TRBV2 and TRBJ2-2, with 7 bases that match TRBD1. With 3 bases clipped from V and 0 bases from J, the junction kept 1 base outside the gene matches. Germline V gene sequence: CDR1 SNHLY, CDR2 FYNNEI. This CDR3 is built from 15 residues. CDR3 residues: CASSDDRANTGELFF. The CDR3 DNA is TGTGCCAGCAGTGACGACAGGGCGAACACCGGGGAGCTGTTTTTT.

The chain recombines TRBV16 with TRBJ1-5; D not resolved. Trimming removed 3 bases at V and 7 bases at J, with 7 bases between. The CDR3 has 12 residues. Germline-derived CDR1 and CDR2 are KGHSY and FQNENV. CDR3: CASSHGGQPQHF. Written as DNA, the CDR3 is TGTGCCAGCAGCCATGGAGGGCAGCCCCAGCATTTT.

V and J are TRBV2 and TRBJ2-4; no definite D call. This CDR3 spans 18 amino acids. CDR1 is SNHLY, CDR2 FYNNEI, per germline. Trimming pared 2 bases from V and 0 bases from J, leaving 17 bases between. CDR3 sequence reads: CASSELGPRLRAKNIQYF. Here the CDR3 DNA reads TGTGCCAGCAGTGAATTAGGCCCCAGATTGAGAGCCAAAAACATTCAGTACTTC.

The V call is TRBV29-1, the J call TRBJ1-2; D is ambiguous. Trimming stripped 4 bases from V and 1 base from J, with 10 bases between. The CDR3 sequence is 13 residues long. Looked up from germline, CDR1 is SQVTM and CDR2 is ANQGSEA. The CDR3 bases are TGCAGCGTTGGCGACTCTAGTAACTATGGCTACACCTTC. Its translation is CSVGDSSNYGYTF.